This TCR beta chain came from a study of shared clonotypes between healthy human individuals. On the study more broadly: The donor group consisted of two women and a few men, aged 18 to 49.

Study conclusions and caveats: Rarefaction showed sorted-subset sequencing was incomplete despite large depth. The generation probabilities recorded for non-shared clonotypes fell below those of clonotypes shared by all four donors.

Per the germline V gene, CDR1 is PRHDT and CDR2 is FYEKMQ (reference sequence). V was trimmed by 4 bases and J by 1 base, leaving 15 bases between them. The CDR3 is 16 amino acids. Naive CD8 cells were CD45RO-negative, positively selected for CCR7, excluding terminally differentiated effector memory CD45RA+ cells. Original processing notes: Filtering differed for immunoSEQ, which gave only junction sequences without quality scores. Sequencing was performed with immunoSEQ multiplex PCR; in TCRdb, only in-frame clones are kept and a portion is missing. V, J and clone size are taken as reported in that table, and D and trimming were inferred from the DNA itself. The sample carries some 2,000,000 clones, roughly 95% recorded once. With respect to this clone: Its specificity is unknown.

The sequenced sample consisted of naive CD8+ T cells sorted from blood. This clonotype originated in a man younger than 35 in good health. This sequence joins TRBV13 and TRBJ2-3; D possibly corresponds to TRBD1 (5 bases). The DNA for the CDR3 is TGTGCCAGCAGCTCCGCCCTGACAGCAGGCACAGATACGCAGTATTTT. Amino acid sequence: CASSSALTAGTDTQYF.